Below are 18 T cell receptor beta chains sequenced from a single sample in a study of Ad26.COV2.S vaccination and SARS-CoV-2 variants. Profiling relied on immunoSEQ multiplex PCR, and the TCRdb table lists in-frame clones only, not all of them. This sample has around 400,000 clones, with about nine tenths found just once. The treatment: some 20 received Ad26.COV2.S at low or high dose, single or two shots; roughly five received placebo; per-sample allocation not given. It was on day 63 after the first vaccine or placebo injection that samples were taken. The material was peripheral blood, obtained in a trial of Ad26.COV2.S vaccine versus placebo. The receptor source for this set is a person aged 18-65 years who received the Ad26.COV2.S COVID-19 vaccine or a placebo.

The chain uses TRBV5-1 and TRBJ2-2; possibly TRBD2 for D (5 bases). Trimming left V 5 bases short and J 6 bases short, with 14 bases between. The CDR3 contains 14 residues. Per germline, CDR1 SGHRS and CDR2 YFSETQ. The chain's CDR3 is CASREGSDAGELFF. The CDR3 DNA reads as TGCGCCAGCAGGGAAGGTAGCGACGCCGGGGAGCTGTTTTTT.

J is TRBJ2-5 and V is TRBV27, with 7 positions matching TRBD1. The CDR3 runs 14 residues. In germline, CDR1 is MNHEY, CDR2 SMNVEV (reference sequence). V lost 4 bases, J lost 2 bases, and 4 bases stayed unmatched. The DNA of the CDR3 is TGTGCCAGCAGTTCGCGACAGGGACAAGAGACCCAGTACTTC. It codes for CASSSRQGQETQYF.

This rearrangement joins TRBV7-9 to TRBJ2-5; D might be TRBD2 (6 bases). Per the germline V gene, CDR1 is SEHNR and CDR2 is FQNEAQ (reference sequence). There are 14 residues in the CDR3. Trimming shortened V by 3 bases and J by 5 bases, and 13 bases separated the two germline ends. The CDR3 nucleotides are TGTGCCAGCAGCTTTGCCGGGAGCTCGGAGACCCAGTACTTC. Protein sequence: CASSFAGSSETQYF.

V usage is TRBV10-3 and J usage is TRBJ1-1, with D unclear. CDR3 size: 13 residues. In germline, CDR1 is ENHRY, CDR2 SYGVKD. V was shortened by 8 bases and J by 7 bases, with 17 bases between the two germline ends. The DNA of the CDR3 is TGTGCCATCCATGATCCCCTCTCGGGTGAAGCTTTCTTT. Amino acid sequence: CAIHDPLSGEAFF.

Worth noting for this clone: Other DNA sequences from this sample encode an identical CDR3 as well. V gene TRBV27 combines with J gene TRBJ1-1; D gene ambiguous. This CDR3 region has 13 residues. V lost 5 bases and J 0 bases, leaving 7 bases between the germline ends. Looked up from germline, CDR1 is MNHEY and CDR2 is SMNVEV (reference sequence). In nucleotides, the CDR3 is TGTGCCAGCAGTCTTACAGTGAACACTGAAGCTTTCTTT. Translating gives CASSLTVNTEAFF.

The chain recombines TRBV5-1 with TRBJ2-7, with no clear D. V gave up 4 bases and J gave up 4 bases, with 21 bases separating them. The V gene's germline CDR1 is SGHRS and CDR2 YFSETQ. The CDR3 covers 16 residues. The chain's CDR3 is CASSRNVAAEVYEQYF. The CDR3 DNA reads TGCGCCAGCAGCCGCAATGTGGCAGCCGAGGTTTACGAGCAGTACTTC. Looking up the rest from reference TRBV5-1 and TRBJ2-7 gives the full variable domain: KAGVTQTPRYLIKTRGQQVTLSCSPISGHRSVSWYQQTPGQGLQFLFEYFSETQRNKGNFPGRFSGRQFSNSRSEMNVSTLELGDSALYLCASSRNVAAEVYEQYFGPGTRLTVT.

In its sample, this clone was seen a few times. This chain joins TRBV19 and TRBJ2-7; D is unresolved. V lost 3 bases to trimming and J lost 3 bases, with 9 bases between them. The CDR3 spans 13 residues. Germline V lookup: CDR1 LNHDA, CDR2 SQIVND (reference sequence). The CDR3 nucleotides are TGTGCCAGTAGTATTAGTGCGGACTACGAGCAGTACTTC. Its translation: CASSISADYEQYF.

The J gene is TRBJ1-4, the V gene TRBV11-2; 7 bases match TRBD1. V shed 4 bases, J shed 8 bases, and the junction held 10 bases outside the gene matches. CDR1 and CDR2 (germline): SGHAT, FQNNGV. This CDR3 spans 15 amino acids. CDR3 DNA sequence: TGTGCCAGCAGCTACAGACAGGGTTCAAGAGAAAAACTGTTTTTT. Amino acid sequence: CASSYRQGSREKLFF.

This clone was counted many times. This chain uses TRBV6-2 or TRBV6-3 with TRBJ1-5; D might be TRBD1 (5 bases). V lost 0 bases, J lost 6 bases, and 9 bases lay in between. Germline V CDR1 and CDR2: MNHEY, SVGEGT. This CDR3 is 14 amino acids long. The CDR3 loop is CASSYSNGAQPQHF. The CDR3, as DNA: TGTGCCAGCAGTTACTCGAACGGGGCTCAGCCCCAGCATTTT.

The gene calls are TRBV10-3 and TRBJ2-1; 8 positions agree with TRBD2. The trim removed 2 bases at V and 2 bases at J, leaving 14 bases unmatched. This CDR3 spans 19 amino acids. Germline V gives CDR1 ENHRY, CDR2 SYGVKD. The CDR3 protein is CAISEASGSGTTTYNEQFF. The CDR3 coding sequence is TGTGCCATCAGTGAGGCATCAGGTAGCGGGACTACAACCTACAATGAGCAGTTCTTC.

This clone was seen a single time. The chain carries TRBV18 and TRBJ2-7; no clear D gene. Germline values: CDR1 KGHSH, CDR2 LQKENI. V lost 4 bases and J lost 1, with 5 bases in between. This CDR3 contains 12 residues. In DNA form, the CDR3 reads TGTGCCAGCTCACACGGGTCCTACGAGCAGTACTTC. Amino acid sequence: CASSHGSYEQYF.

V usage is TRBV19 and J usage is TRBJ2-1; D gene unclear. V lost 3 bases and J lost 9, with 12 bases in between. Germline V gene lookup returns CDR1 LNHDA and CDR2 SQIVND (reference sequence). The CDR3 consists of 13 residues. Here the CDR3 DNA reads TGTGCCAGTAGTATGTCACTAAGCAGTGAGCAGTTCTTC. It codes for CASSMSLSSEQFF.

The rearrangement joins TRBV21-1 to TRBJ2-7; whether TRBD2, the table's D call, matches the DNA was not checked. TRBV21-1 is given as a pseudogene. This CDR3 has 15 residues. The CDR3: CASSKEGGTSYEQYF. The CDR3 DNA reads TGTGCCAGCAGCAAAGAGGGCGGGACTTCCTACGAGCAGTACTTC.

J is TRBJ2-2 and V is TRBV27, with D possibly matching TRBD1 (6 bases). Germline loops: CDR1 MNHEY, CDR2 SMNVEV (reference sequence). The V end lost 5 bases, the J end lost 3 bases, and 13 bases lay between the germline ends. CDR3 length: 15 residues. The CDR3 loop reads CASSIGQTYTGELFF. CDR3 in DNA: TGTGCCAGCAGTATAGGACAGACTTACACCGGGGAGCTGTTTTTT.

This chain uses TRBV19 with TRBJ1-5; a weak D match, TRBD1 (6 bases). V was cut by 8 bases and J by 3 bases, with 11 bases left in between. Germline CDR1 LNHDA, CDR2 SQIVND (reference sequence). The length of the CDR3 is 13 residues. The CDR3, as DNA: TGTGCCAGTTCTACAGGGTACAATCAGCCCCAGCATTTT. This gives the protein CASSTGYNQPQHF.

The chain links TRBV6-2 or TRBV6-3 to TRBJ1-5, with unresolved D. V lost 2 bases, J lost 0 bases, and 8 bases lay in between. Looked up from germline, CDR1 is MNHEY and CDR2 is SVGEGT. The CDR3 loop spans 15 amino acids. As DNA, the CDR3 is TGTGCCAGCAGTTACACCAGGTCTAGCAATCAGCCCCAGCATTTT. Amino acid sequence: CASSYTRSSNQPQHF.

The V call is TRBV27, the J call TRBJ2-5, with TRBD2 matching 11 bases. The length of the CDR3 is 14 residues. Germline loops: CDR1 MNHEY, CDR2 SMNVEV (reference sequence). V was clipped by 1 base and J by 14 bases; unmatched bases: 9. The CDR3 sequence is CASSLFGTSGSIYF. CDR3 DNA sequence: TGTGCCAGCAGTTTATTTGGTACTAGCGGGAGTATCTACTTC.

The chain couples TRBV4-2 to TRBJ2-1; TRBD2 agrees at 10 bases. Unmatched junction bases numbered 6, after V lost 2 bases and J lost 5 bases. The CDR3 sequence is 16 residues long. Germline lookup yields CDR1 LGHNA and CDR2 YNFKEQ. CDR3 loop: CASSQLAGGRHNEQFF. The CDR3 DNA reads TGTGCCAGCAGCCAATTAGCGGGAGGTCGGCACAATGAGCAGTTCTTC.